The 21 T cell receptor beta chains below come from one sample, sequenced in a study of CD4 T cells in relation to SARS-CoV-2 and coronaviruses. Clones were read by immunoSEQ multiplex PCR, and TCRdb kept only the in-frame ones, dropping some. The table includes about 22,000 clones, over 75% detected once. Their antigens remain unidentified. CD4+ T cells from unexposed donors were obtained before the COVID-19 pandemic (2011-2018). CD4+ T cells were isolated from the cells after roughly 11 days of culture. Sequenced material: CD4+ T cells from PBMCs, cultured in vitro. Receptors originate from a human donor in good health.

This chain connects TRBV28 to TRBJ2-6; 10 bases are shared with TRBD1. V was pared by 3 bases and J by 0 bases, with 23 bases of the junction left unmatched. This CDR3 is 24 amino acids long. CDR1 is MDHEN, CDR2 SYDVKM, per germline. The CDR3 loop is CASSLGQGLPKELRKGSGANVLTF. The CDR3 DNA reads TGTGCCAGCAGTTTGGGACAGGGGTTGCCGAAGGAGCTCCGAAAGGGCTCTGGGGCCAACGTCCTGACTTTC. Supplemented by reference TRBV28 and TRBJ2-6, the full variable domain reads DVKVTQSSRYLVKRTGEKVFLECVQDMDHENMFWYRQDPGLGLRLIYFSYDVKMKEKGDIPEGYSVSREKKERFSLILESASTNQTSMYLCASSLGQGLPKELRKGSGANVLTFGAGSRLTVL.

The chain couples TRBV28 to TRBJ2-6, with D tentatively TRBD1 (6 bases). Looked up from germline, CDR1 is MDHEN and CDR2 is SYDVKM. The CDR3 covers 16 residues. Trimming removed 5 bases from V and 2 bases from J, with 13 bases in between. In DNA form, the CDR3 reads TGTGCCAGCAGTACAACAGGGCGGGCTGGGGCCAACGTCCTGACTTTC. It is translated as CASSTTGRAGANVLTF.

The J gene is TRBJ2-2, the V gene TRBV5-6, with D possibly called TRBD1 or TRBD2 (6 bases each). Germline V gene sequence: CDR1 SGHDT, CDR2 YYEEEE. The CDR3 has 16 amino acids. Trimming removed 0 bases from V and 7 bases from J, with 16 bases in between. The CDR3 DNA is TGTGCCAGCAGCTTGGCCCTGGGGGGCCGGGGCGGGGAGCTGTTTTTT. Protein: CASSLALGGRGGELFF.

V and J are TRBV27 and TRBJ2-3, with no clear D. CDR3 length: 14 residues. Trimming cost V 0 bases and J 1 base, with 5 bases left between them. Germline V lookup: CDR1 MNHEY, CDR2 SMNVEV (reference sequence). The CDR3 region has the DNA TGTGCCAGCAGTTTATCTCCTGGCACAGATACGCAGTATTTT. Translating gives CASSLSPGTDTQYF.

The chain combines TRBV27 with TRBJ1-2, with a tentative D call TRBD1 (5 bases). Germline assignment: CDR1 MNHEY and CDR2 SMNVEV (reference sequence). V lost 2 bases and J 3 bases, leaving 7 bases between the germline ends. The CDR3 is 13 residues long. This chain's CDR3 is CASSLTGHYGYTF. The CDR3 coding sequence is TGTGCCAGCAGTTTAACAGGCCACTATGGCTACACCTTC.

This chain uses TRBV25-1 with TRBJ2-1; D is possibly TRBD1 (5 bases). Trimming shortened V by 2 bases and J by 1 base, and 9 bases separated the two germline ends. CDR1 is MGHDK, CDR2 SYGVNS, per germline. This CDR3 has 15 amino acids. For the CDR3, the DNA is TGTGCCAGCAGTGAACTTCAGGGTTCCTACAATGAGCAGTTCTTC. Translating gives CASSELQGSYNEQFF.

This clone was recorded only once. The chain links TRBV7-3 to TRBJ1-1; D remains unclear. CDR3 length equals 13 residues. In germline, CDR1 is SGHTA, CDR2 FQGTGA. Trimming pared 4 bases from V and 0 bases from J, leaving 6 bases between. CDR3 region: CASSSAMNTEAFF. In DNA form, the CDR3 reads TGTGCCAGCAGCTCAGCAATGAACACTGAAGCTTTCTTT.

This chain uses TRBV5-1 with TRBJ2-5; D ambiguous. The CDR3 extends over 16 amino acids. V lost 0 bases and J 2 bases, leaving 14 bases between the germline ends. In germline, CDR1 is SGHRS, CDR2 YFSETQ. Here the CDR3 reads CASSLADGHKQETQYF. The DNA of the CDR3 is TGCGCCAGCAGCTTGGCGGACGGGCACAAACAAGAGACCCAGTACTTC.

V gene TRBV18 combines with J gene TRBJ1-1, with D uncertain. The germline V gene encodes CDR1 KGHSH and CDR2 LQKENI. Trimming left V 6 bases short and J 3 bases short, with 8 bases between. This CDR3 region has 12 residues. The CDR3 loop is CASSPTDTEAFF. CDR3 nucleotides: TGTGCCAGCTCCCCTACAGACACTGAAGCTTTCTTT. Based on the CDR3 plus reference TRBV18 and TRBJ1-1, the full variable domain is NAGVMQNPRHLVRRRGQEARLRCSPMKGHSHVYWYRQLPEEGLKFMVYLQKENIIDESGMPKERFSAEFPKEGPSILRIQQVVRGDSAAYFCASSPTDTEAFFGQGTRLTVV.

The V call is TRBV3-1 (or the pseudogene TRBV3-2), the J call TRBJ2-1; D perhaps matches TRBD2 (5 bases). The germline gives CDR1 LGHDT, CDR2 YNNKEL (reference sequence). The CDR3 runs to 18 residues. Trimming removed 2 bases from V and 0 bases from J, with 17 bases in between. DNA for the CDR3: TGTGCCAGCAGCCAACAACCCTTAGCGCCTAGCTCCTACAATGAGCAGTTCTTC. Residues: CASSQQPLAPSSYNEQFF.

The genes are TRBV20-1 and TRBJ2-7, with D unclear. V lost 5 bases to trimming and J lost 4 bases, with 9 bases between them. Germline-derived CDR1 and CDR2 are DFQATT and SNEGSKA (reference sequence). This CDR3 spans 11 amino acids. CDR3 nucleotide sequence: TGCAGTGCTTATCAAGGGTACGAGCAGTACTTC. This gives the protein CSAYQGYEQYF.

The V call is TRBV5-1, the J call TRBJ2-2; TRBD1 is a possible D gene (6 bases). The CDR3 loop spans 15 amino acids. V lost 2 bases and J 0 bases, leaving 8 bases between the germline ends. The V gene's germline CDR1 is SGHRS and CDR2 YFSETQ. The CDR3, as DNA: TGCGCCAGCAGCTTCTCAGGGGCGAACACCGGGGAGCTGTTTTTT. This codes for CASSFSGANTGELFF.

The chain combines TRBV25-1 with TRBJ2-3; 7 bases are a match to TRBD1. This CDR3 is built from 13 residues. Germline assignment: CDR1 MGHDK and CDR2 SYGVNS. J gave up 8 bases and V 2 bases, and 4 bases lay outside the gene matches. The CDR3 loop reads CASSEPGQTTQYF. Written as DNA, the CDR3 is TGTGCCAGCAGTGAACCGGGACAGACTACGCAGTATTTT.

V and J are TRBV5-1 and TRBJ2-1; unclear D gene. This CDR3 is 14 amino acids long. Germline V lookup: CDR1 SGHRS, CDR2 YFSETQ. V lost 3 bases to trimming and J lost 8 bases, with 15 bases between them. DNA of the CDR3: TGCGCCAGCAGCTGGCAGCGCCGAGCCCATGAGCAGTTCTTC. Protein: CASSWQRRAHEQFF.

Comment on this clone: The junction and the germline gene differ at one end; a read error may be behind it. The chain links TRBV28 to TRBJ2-7, with 9 bases identical to TRBD1. Germline V gene sequence: CDR1 MDHEN, CDR2 SYDVKM. This CDR3 has 12 amino acids. This CDR3 is CASSLEYRGPDF. The CDR3 DNA is TGTGCCAGCAGTTTGGAGTACAGGGGGCCGGACTTC.

This clone was observed a single time. CDR3 coding DNA: TGTGCCGGCCAACCCAACAGGGGTAACTACGAGCAGTACTTC. Encoded protein: CAGQPNRGNYEQYF. The chain recombines TRBV2 with TRBJ2-7; TRBD1 matches 7 bases. V gave up 11 bases and J gave up 3 bases; unmatched junction bases: 13. This CDR3 contains 14 residues. Per the germline V gene, CDR1 is SNHLY and CDR2 is FYNNEI.

This clone was observed a handful of times. The V gene is TRBV7-9, the J gene TRBJ2-1; 8 nucleotides align to TRBD2. Germline V gene data show CDR1 as SEHNR and CDR2 as FQNEAQ (reference sequence). The ends lost 5 bases at V and 6 bases at J; junction bases unmatched: 15. CDR3 length: 17 amino acids. In DNA, the CDR3 is TGTGCCAGCAGCCCCCTATTTCACGGGAGGGCCGGCAATGAGCAGTTCTTC. This sequence encodes CASSPLFHGRAGNEQFF.

This chain connects TRBV28 to TRBJ1-1; D is unresolved. V lost 7 bases to trimming and J lost 5 bases, with 11 bases between them. Germline CDR1 reads MDHEN; CDR2 reads SYDVKM. The CDR3 is 12 residues long. This CDR3 reads CASKGGRTEAFF. CDR3 bases: TGTGCCAGCAAAGGCGGGCGGACTGAAGCTTTCTTT.

The chain employs TRBV19 and TRBJ2-1, with D unresolved. Germline V lookup: CDR1 LNHDA, CDR2 SQIVND (reference sequence). The CDR3 extends over 15 amino acids. The V end lost 1 base, the J end lost 6 bases, and 13 bases lay between the germline ends. CDR3 sequence: CASSIVWTLINEQFF. Written as DNA, the CDR3 is TGTGCCAGTAGTATAGTTTGGACCCTAATCAATGAGCAGTTCTTC.

The chain carries TRBV28 and TRBJ1-4; TRBD1 aligns across 9 bases. The CDR3 covers 15 residues. The V and J ends lost 2 bases and 6 bases, in that order; junction bases with no gene match: 4. The germline CDR1 and CDR2 sequences are MDHEN and SYDVKM. The CDR3: CASSLDRGADEKLFF. The CDR3 region has the DNA TGTGCCAGCAGTTTAGACAGGGGGGCTGATGAAAAACTGTTTTTT.

This clone has a handful of counts. The chain links TRBV25-1 to TRBJ2-1, with 7 bases lining up with TRBD2. Germline CDR1 reads MGHDK; CDR2 reads SYGVNS. CDR3 length equals 12 residues. V shed 4 bases, J shed 9 bases, and the junction held 3 bases outside the gene matches. The CDR3 protein is CASSALAAEQFF. The CDR3 DNA reads TGTGCCAGCAGTGCCCTAGCGGCTGAGCAGTTCTTC.